The clone carrying this T cell receptor (beta chain) has just a few counts. As yet, its antigen is unknown. Trimming at V came to 4 bases and at J to 1 base, leaving 6 bases not matched to a gene. Germline lookup yields CDR1 SGHDT and CDR2 YYEEEE. The CDR3 has 15 residues. The sample originates from a study of cytomegalovirus exposure and HLA in healthy donors. Use of 60 Vbeta and 13 Jbeta primers characterized the PCR. Assay: immunoSEQ multiplex PCR; the TCRdb copy retains only in-frame clones and omits some. The sample lists 150,000 to 200,000 clones, approximately 80% seen once, with under 2.5% in the top ten. Notes on the study in general: V segments that were indistinguishable, TRBV6-2 and TRBV6-3 among them, were omitted from analysis.

Sequencing was carried out using PBMCs. V and J are TRBV5-6 and TRBJ2-3; 7 nucleotides line up with TRBD1. The clonotype was recovered from a man in his forties or fifties in good health and CMV-seropositive. The CDR3 sequence is CASSLDRVGTDTQYF. Written as DNA, the CDR3 is TGTGCCAGCAGCCTTGACAGGGTGGGCACAGATACGCAGTATTTT.